This is a list of T cell receptor beta chains from one sample in a study of blood T cell repertoires in COVID-19. Profiling relied on immunoSEQ multiplex PCR, and the TCRdb table lists in-frame clones only, not all of them. In the table there are about 55,000 clones, 73% of which are singletons. Source material: peripheral blood. The receptors stem from a woman aged 70 to 79 with acute or convalescent COVID-19. Each CDR3 is given with its conserved first and last residue. A D gene is named only where the DNA matches it firmly. Clone size appears in some rows only: once, few, many, or a class for an expanded clone.

>once|TRBJ1-2|TRBV3-1/TRBV3-2|.
CASSPRDLSNYGYTF
TGTGCCAGCAGCCCTCGGGACTTATCTAACTATGGCTACACCTTC
>few|TRBJ2-2|TRBV7-8|.
CASSLGLFGQYTGELFF
TGTGCCAGCAGCTTAGGGCTCTTCGGACAGTACACCGGGGAGCTGTTTTTT
>.|TRBJ2-2|TRBV7-9|.
CASSSGLGTGELFF
TGTGCCAGCAGTTCCGGACTGGGGACCGGGGAGCTGTTTTTT
>.|TRBJ1-2|TRBV12-3/TRBV12-4|.
CASTRDSYGYTF
TGTGCCAGTACCAGGGACTCCTATGGCTACACCTTC
>.|TRBJ2-5|TRBV4-1|.
CASSQQGVETQYF
TGCGCCAGCAGCCAACAGGGTGTGGAGACCCAGTACTTC
>.|TRBJ2-2|TRBV5-1|.
CASSLDISTGELFF
TGCGCCAGCAGCTTGGATATCTCCACCGGGGAGCTGTTTTTT
>.|TRBJ2-7|TRBV5-1|TRBD1
CASSFPGQGYEQYF
TGCGCCAGCAGCTTTCCGGGACAGGGCTACGAGCAGTACTTC
>.|TRBJ2-1|TRBV7-9|TRBD1
CASSFKTGSELNEQFF
TGTGCCAGCAGCTTCAAGACAGGGAGCGAATTGAATGAGCAGTTCTTC
>.|TRBJ1-1|TRBV6-4|.
CASSDAGIGNTEAFF
TGTGCCAGCAGTGACGCAGGGATCGGGAACACTGAAGCTTTCTTT
>.|TRBJ2-4|TRBV30|TRBD2
CAWRPPGLATKNIQYF
TGTGCCTGGAGGCCCCCGGGACTAGCTACCAAAAACATTCAGTACTTC
>.|TRBJ2-3|TRBV5-4|.
CASSFTTGGTDTQYF
TGTGCCAGCAGCTTCACGACGGGGGGCACAGATACGCAGTATTTT
>.|TRBJ1-5|TRBV20-1|TRBD1
CSASRIGTGPQVYQPQHF
TGCAGTGCTAGTAGAATTGGGACAGGCCCCCAGGTTTATCAGCCCCAGCATTTT
>once|TRBJ2-5|TRBV5-5|.
CASSSYQETQYF
TGTGCCAGCAGTTCGTACCAAGAGACCCAGTACTTC
>few|TRBJ1-6|TRBV19|TRBD1
CASRPQGPDGSYNSPLHF
TGTGCCAGTAGGCCACAGGGGCCTGACGGCTCCTATAATTCACCCCTCCACTTT
>.|TRBJ1-1|TRBV4-2|TRBD1
CASSQDNRGLTEAFF
TGTGCCAGCAGCCAAGACAACAGGGGGCTCACTGAAGCTTTCTTT
>.|TRBJ1-4|TRBV5-1|TRBD1
CASTQGARDEKLFF
TGCGCCAGCACTCAGGGGGCCAGGGATGAAAAACTGTTTTTT
>few|TRBJ1-4|TRBV3-1/TRBV3-2|.
CASSQSRKLFF
TGTGCCAGCAGCCAGTCCAGGAAACTGTTTTTT
>few|TRBJ2-1|TRBV5-1|TRBD2
CASSYLAGDNEQFF
TGCGCCAGCAGCTACCTAGCGGGTGACAATGAGCAGTTCTTC
>.|TRBJ1-4|TRBV3-1/TRBV3-2|TRBD1
CASSQSRGLNEKLFF
TGTGCCAGCAGCCAAAGCAGGGGGCTCAATGAAAAACTGTTTTTT
>.|TRBJ1-2|TRBV3-1/TRBV3-2|.
CASSQVGRPRYTF
TGTGCCAGCAGCCAAGTCGGCAGGCCTCGCTACACCTTC
>.|TRBJ1-1|TRBV9|.
CASSPGGGSTEAFF
TGTGCCAGCAGCCCCGGGGGGGGGAGCACTGAAGCTTTCTTT
>.|TRBJ2-5|TRBV19|.
CASKGTFERKTQYF
TGTGCCAGTAAGGGGACTTTTGAACGGAAGACCCAGTACTTC
>.|TRBJ1-5|TRBV24-1|.
CATSAGGNQPQHF
TGTGCCACCAGTGCGGGGGGGAACCAGCCCCAGCATTTT
>.|TRBJ1-5|TRBV19|.
CASSITGSQHF
TGTGCCAGTAGTATAACGGGGAGCCAGCATTTT
>once|TRBJ2-3|TRBV10-3|TRBD1
CATNRQGQGTDTQYF
TGTGCCACCAACCGACAGGGTCAAGGCACAGATACGCAGTATTTT
>.|TRBJ2-5|TRBV7-2|TRBD1
CASSLPTGIQETQYF
TGTGCCAGCAGCTTACCGACAGGGATCCAAGAGACCCAGTACTTC